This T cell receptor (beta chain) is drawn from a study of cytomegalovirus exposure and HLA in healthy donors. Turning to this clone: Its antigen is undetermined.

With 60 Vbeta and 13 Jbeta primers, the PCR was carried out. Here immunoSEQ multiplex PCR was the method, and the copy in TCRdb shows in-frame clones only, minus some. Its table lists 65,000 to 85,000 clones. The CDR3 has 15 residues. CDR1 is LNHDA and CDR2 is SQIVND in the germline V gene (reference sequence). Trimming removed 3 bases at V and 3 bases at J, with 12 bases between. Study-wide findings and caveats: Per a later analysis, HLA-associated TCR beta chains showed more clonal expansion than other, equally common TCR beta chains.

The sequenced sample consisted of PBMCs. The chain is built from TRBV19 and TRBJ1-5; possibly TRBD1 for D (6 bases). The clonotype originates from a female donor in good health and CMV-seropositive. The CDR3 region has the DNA TGTGCCAGTAGTATTTGGACAGCAAACAATCAGCCCCAGCATTTT. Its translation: CASSIWTANNQPQHF.